A single sample is the source of the 17 T cell receptor beta chains below, sequenced in a study of long-term antiretroviral therapy in people with HIV. Samples were assayed with immunoSEQ v3.0 at survey level. Clones were read by immunoSEQ multiplex PCR, and TCRdb kept only the in-frame ones, dropping some. This table holds 44,000 or so clones, roughly 96% found once. The sequences come from unsorted PBMCs, collected 3.7 years after starting antiretroviral therapy. The receptors were gathered from a woman in her forties or fifties with HIV.

This clone was seen just once. The rearrangement uses TRBV9 and TRBJ2-3; 10 nucleotides align to TRBD1. The V gene's germline CDR1 is SGDLS and CDR2 YYNGEE. CDR3 length equals 18 residues. Losses at the gene ends were 0 bases for V and 1 base for J; bases not matched to a gene: 8. This CDR3 reads CASSVALGGTGGTDTQYF. The CDR3 DNA is TGTGCCAGCAGCGTAGCTCTGGGCGGGACAGGGGGCACAGATACGCAGTATTTT.

The V call is TRBV4-1, the J call TRBJ1-6; a possible D gene is TRBD1 (6 bases). The CDR3 is 18 residues long. V lost 0 bases and J 0 bases, leaving 12 bases between the germline ends. Germline V gene lookup returns CDR1 MGHRA and CDR2 YSYEKL. The DNA of the CDR3 is TGCGCCAGCAGCCAAGATTTCCAGGGGAGCTCCTATAATTCACCCCTCCACTTT. The encoded protein is CASSQDFQGSSYNSPLHF.

The chain couples TRBV9 to TRBJ1-4, with D tentatively TRBD1 (5 bases). Germline CDR1 is SGDLS and CDR2 is YYNGEE. The V gene lost 0 bases and the J gene lost 6 bases, with 9 bases spanning the gap. This CDR3 has 14 residues. CDR3 bases: TGTGCCAGCAGCGTAGGGGGCCTAGATGAAAAACTGTTTTTT. As protein: CASSVGGLDEKLFF.

The chain joins TRBV11-3 to TRBJ2-6; possible D gene TRBD2, 5 bases. Germline lookup yields CDR1 SGHNT and CDR2 YENEEA. V was pared by 3 bases and J by 0 bases, with 6 bases between. The length of the CDR3 is 15 residues. CDR3 sequence: CASSFGDSGANVLTF. DNA for the CDR3: TGTGCCAGCAGCTTCGGGGACTCTGGGGCCAACGTCCTGACTTTC.

The V gene is TRBV4-2, the J gene TRBJ2-1, with D uncertain. Germline V gives CDR1 LGHNA, CDR2 YNFKEQ. The CDR3 covers 15 residues. Trimming cost V 0 bases and J 4 bases, with 10 bases left between them. CDR3 amino acids: CASSQDRLVYNEQFF. The CDR3 coding sequence is TGTGCCAGCAGCCAAGATAGGCTAGTGTACAATGAGCAGTTCTTC.

This chain uses TRBV7-9 with TRBJ1-3, with D tentatively TRBD1 (5 bases). Germline lookup yields CDR1 SEHNR and CDR2 FQNEAQ (reference sequence). Trimming stripped 5 bases from V and 0 bases from J, with 8 bases between. The CDR3 is 14 residues long. The CDR3 sequence is CASSRQSSGNTIYF. Here the CDR3 DNA reads TGTGCCAGCAGCAGACAGAGCTCTGGAAACACCATATATTTT.

This clone was counted once. The genes are TRBV29-1 and TRBJ1-1; no clear D gene. CDR1 and CDR2 (germline): SQVTM, ANQGSEA. Trimming removed 4 bases from V and 1 base from J, with 13 bases in between. The CDR3 runs to 14 residues. The CDR3 protein is CSVVPLHENTEAFF. CDR3 DNA: TGCAGCGTTGTCCCACTTCATGAGAACACTGAAGCTTTCTTT.

This clone was recorded once. V usage is TRBV2 and J usage is TRBJ1-1; 11 bases line up with TRBD1. Per germline, CDR1 SNHLY and CDR2 FYNNEI. V lost 4 bases, J lost 3 bases, and 10 bases stayed unmatched. CDR3 length: 17 amino acids. The CDR3: CASSAPGQGVRDTEAFF. CDR3 sequence (DNA): TGTGCCAGCAGTGCTCCGGGACAGGGGGTGAGGGACACTGAAGCTTTCTTT.

The rearrangement joins TRBV2 to TRBJ2-7, with D possibly being TRBD1 (6 bases). V shed 4 bases and J shed 6 bases, with 19 bases lying between them. Germline V lookup: CDR1 SNHLY, CDR2 FYNNEI. This CDR3 has 15 amino acids. CDR3 protein: CASSAGRTGSGEQYF. DNA of the CDR3: TGTGCCAGCAGTGCGGGGAGAACAGGGAGTGGCGAGCAGTACTTC.

The gene calls are TRBV5-6 and TRBJ2-5; TRBD2 aligns across 10 bases. The J segment lost 2 bases and the V segment lost 3 bases, leaving 4 bases of the junction unmatched. Per germline, CDR1 SGHDT and CDR2 YYEEEE. The CDR3 runs 15 residues. CDR3 nucleotides: TGTGCCAGCAGCTCGCTAGCGGGGGATCAAGAGACCCAGTACTTC. It is translated as CASSSLAGDQETQYF.

V and J are TRBV5-1 and TRBJ1-6, with 11 bases that match TRBD1. The CDR3 sequence is 14 residues long. Germline-derived CDR1 and CDR2 are SGHRS and YFSETQ. J gave up 10 bases and V 4 bases, and 4 bases lay outside the gene matches. DNA for the CDR3: TGCGCCAGCAGCCCTGGGACAGGGGGATCACCCCTCCACTTT. Protein: CASSPGTGGSPLHF.

The rearrangement uses TRBV30 and TRBJ2-1, with 8 bases identical to TRBD1. This CDR3 is 15 amino acids long. Losses at the gene ends were 3 bases for V and 6 bases for J; bases not matched to a gene: 10. Germline V gene data show CDR1 as GTSNPN and CDR2 as SVGIG (reference sequence). CDR3 protein: CAWSPGRTGFNEQFF. CDR3 nucleotides: TGTGCCTGGAGCCCTGGGAGGACAGGGTTCAATGAGCAGTTCTTC.

The chain recombines TRBV7-2 with TRBJ1-2; D is perhaps TRBD1 (5 bases). The CDR3 has 15 amino acids. V lost 5 bases to trimming and J lost 1 base, with 14 bases between them. Germline V CDR1 and CDR2: SGHTA, FQGNSA. The CDR3 loop is CASSPLSQGNYGYTF. Written as DNA, the CDR3 is TGTGCCAGCAGCCCCCTCTCCCAGGGTAACTATGGCTACACCTTC.

This clone was counted a single time. This chain uses TRBV4-3 with TRBJ2-3, with D tentatively TRBD2 (6 bases). CDR1 is LGHNA and CDR2 is YSLEER in the germline V gene. Trimming cost V 3 bases and J 7 bases, with 14 bases left between them. The CDR3 has 14 amino acids. Here the CDR3 reads CASSQTLGGYTQYF. The CDR3 DNA is TGCGCCAGCAGCCAGACCTTGGGGGGTTATACGCAGTATTTT.

The chain links TRBV6-5 to TRBJ2-3, with TRBD1 identical over 11 bases. V gave up 6 bases and J gave up 4 bases; unmatched junction bases: 6. This CDR3 contains 15 residues. The V gene's germline CDR1 is MNHEY and CDR2 SVGAGI. The DNA for the CDR3 is TGTGCCAGCAGCCCGGGACAGGGGGGGCCAGATACGCAGTATTTT. It specifies CASSPGQGGPDTQYF.

The chain couples TRBV5-8 to TRBJ1-6; TRBD1 aligns across 7 bases. The CDR3 extends over 15 amino acids. Germline V gene lookup returns CDR1 SGHTS and CDR2 YDEGEE. With 0 bases clipped from V and 6 bases from J, the junction kept 3 bases outside the gene matches. The CDR3 here is CASSLEGAGNSPLHF. The CDR3 DNA follows: TGTGCCAGCAGCTTGGAGGGGGCTGGTAATTCACCCCTCCACTTT. The complete variable domain, with remaining parts taken from reference TRBV5-8 and TRBJ1-6, reads EAGVTQSPTHLIKTRGQQATLRCSPISGHTSVYWYQQALGLGLQFLLWYDEGEERNRGNFPPRFSGRQFPNYSSELNVNALELEDSALYLCASSLEGAGNSPLHFGNGTRLTVT.

This clone was observed a single time. The rearrangement joins TRBV29-1 to TRBJ1-1; no reliable D call. Germline values: CDR1 SQVTM, CDR2 ANQGSEA. This CDR3 contains 11 residues. The germline V and J ends were trimmed by 3 bases and 1 base, with 3 bases remaining between them. CDR3 protein: CSVERNTEAFF. In DNA, the CDR3 is TGCAGCGTTGAGAGGAACACTGAAGCTTTCTTT.